Sequencing of this T cell receptor beta chain was carried out in a study of graft-versus-host responses after intestinal transplantation (dated by TCRdb to the early 2020s). For the wider study: Recipients received multivisceral, liver-intestinal, or isolated intestinal transplants. Anti-thymocyte globulin induction was given to all recipients, followed by maintenance tacrolimus and steroids for approximately 3 years. After intestinal transplantation, graft-versus-host and host-versus-graft alloreactive T cell clones were followed in the graft, circulation and bone marrow using bulk TCR-beta CDR3 sequencing. Alloreactive clones were identified by sequencing pre-transplant mixed lymphocyte reaction products and comparing them with unstimulated pre-transplant donor and recipient T cells. Of the 20 to 25 intestinal transplant recipients enrolled in the cohort, one of whom was a retransplant, 3 patients without pretransplant specimens were excluded. A peak of at least 4% donor T cells among recipient peripheral blood mononuclear cells was the definition used for donor T cell macrochimerism. Instead of going to the commercial service, samples from a few later patients were sequenced in-house on an Illumina MiSeq and processed with MiXCR.

The germline V gene (reference sequence) sets CDR1 to SEHNR and CDR2 to FQNEAQ. A distance of 15 bases separates the germline ends of V and J, which lose 3 bases and 1 base respectively. The CDR3 holds 16 amino acids from the cysteine to the phenylalanine. The kept DNA is CDR3 alone, 48 bases in frame from the first base. A note on this clone: Base qualities are not at hand, and no much larger clone is one base apart.

Per the publication, the time point label means: cells obtained before transplantation from donor or recipient. In the mixed lymphocyte reactions, 200,000 CFSE-labeled pre-transplant responders were plated with 200,000 irradiated violet-dye-labeled stimulators and cultured for approximately 6 days. After the mixed lymphocyte reaction, proliferating CD3+CD4+CFSE-low and CD3+CD8+CFSE-low responder cells were FACS-sorted on a BD Influx sorter. Beyond this particular receptor, the publication reports: Peak levels of circulating GvH clones were associated with declines in HvG clones early after transplant. GvH clones were detected in recipient bone marrow, and some of these GvH clones were observed earlier in ileal mucosa or blood, consistent with an intestinal mucosal origin. Conclusions were limited by the relatively low number and heterogeneity of intestinal transplant patients. High GvH to HvG T cell clonal ratios were observed in the allografts of patients with donor T cell macrochimerism.

Libraries were made using the immunoSEQ multiplex PCR assay. For most patients, genomic DNA was isolated with the Qiagen DNeasy Blood and Tissue Kit and sent frozen to Adaptive Biotechnologies for TCR sequencing. For most patients, high-throughput TCR-beta CDR3 sequencing of genomic DNA was performed by Adaptive Biotechnologies. Per the source publication's procedure: TCR sequencing data for around 19 patients were retrieved from Adaptive's ImmunoSEQ software; three other patients were processed with MiXCR and VDJtools. CD4 versus CD8 sorting errors were corrected by removing sequences found in both subsets at a frequency ratio below 5:1. CDR3 nucleotide sequences shared between donor and recipient were removed because the origin of such sequences could not be assigned. To count as alloreactive, a clone needed at least 2-fold expansion over unstimulated cells and a minimum CFSE-low frequency of 0.002% (template counts) or 0.001% (read counts). Mappable clones were those detected in sequenced pre-transplant spleen, lymph node, or MLR CFSE-low populations of the donor or recipient. The cumulative frequency of alloreactive clones was calculated as a percentage of all sequences, weighted by copy number. TCRdb holds this immuneACCESS table with in-frame rearrangements only. Some clones are missing; in checked studies, unresolved V genes explain under half, and the rest has no known cause. Clonal size and the V and J genes are those of that table, whereas D and trimming came from the DNA. The sample table contains 20,000 to 25,000 clones; only one count was recorded for 35% to 50% of them. Together, the top ten hold approximately 1.3% of the sample.

The sequences come from alloreactive CD8+ T cells from a mixed lymphocyte reaction culture, collected before transplantation. This specimen's cell subset or site label, per the study, means: CFSE-low proliferating T cells sorted from approximately 6-day pre-transplant mixed lymphocyte reaction (GvH or HvG direction). The sequence links TRBV7-9 to TRBJ1-1, with no D gene named confidently. The TCR originated in a human patient who was an organ donor for intestinal transplantation. The CDR3: CASSFWGSLQNTEAFF. The nucleotides are TGTGCCAGCAGCTTTTGGGGATCCCTTCAGAACACTGAAGCTTTCTTT.